The table lists the clone carrying this TCR beta chain with a few counts. The source of the sample is a study of blood T cell repertoires in COVID-19. In the study overall: Whether acute or convalescent, the COVID-19 samples came from the United States, Italy and Spain. Sample material is recorded as cDNA or gDNA derived from T cells, B-cell-depleted T cells, or PBMCs.

Trimming removed 2 bases from V and 1 base from J, with 9 bases in between. The CDR3 is 15 residues long. Germline assignment: CDR1 MNHEY and CDR2 SMNVEV (reference sequence). Original methodology: Estimation of nucleated cell counts was performed using reference gene primer amplification. The protocol was immunoSEQ multiplex PCR, while the TCRdb copy is restricted to in-frame clones and leaves out a portion. From that table come the V and J calls and clone size; the DNA was used to work out D and trimming. This table has about 140,000 clones, about 81% appearing once. V gene TRBV27 combines with J gene TRBJ1-5, with TRBD1 as a possible D gene (5 bases). The sample taken for sequencing was peripheral blood. The TCR originated in a woman older than 75 with acute or convalescent COVID-19. CDR3 nucleotides: TGTGCCAGCAGTTTAGGGGGGTTGAGCAATCAGCCCCAGCATTTT. Amino acid sequence: CASSLGGLSNQPQHF.